The source of this TCR beta chain is a study of blood T cell repertoires in COVID-19. The method was immunoSEQ multiplex PCR; TCRdb's version includes in-frame clones alone and lacks a portion of them. The sample has about 110,000 clones, 84% seen once; the top ten hold 7.9%. The sequencing sample was made of peripheral blood. The clonotype originates from a woman of 80 years or more with active or convalescent COVID-19.

The CDR3 spells CASTSSGNRDTQYF. For the CDR3, the DNA is TGTGCCAGCACCTCAAGCGGGAATAGAGATACGCAGTATTTT. V gene TRBV9 combines with J gene TRBJ2-3, with 7 bases fitting TRBD2. The CDR3 consists of 14 residues. Per germline, CDR1 SGDLS and CDR2 YYNGEE. V shed 6 bases, J shed 5 bases, and the junction held 9 bases outside the gene matches.